This T cell receptor beta chain was profiled in a study of T-cell reconstitution after alpha-beta-depleted transplantation in children. CDR3 length equals 13 residues. V shed 7 bases and J shed 4 bases, with 11 bases lying between them. Regarding the study as a whole: Several hundred expanded graft clones reportedly gave rise to the alpha-beta T cells present about two months after transplant.

In this sample, this clonotype turned up a few times. Its antigen is as yet unknown. A TCRbeta library incorporating unique molecular identifiers was prepared. TCRdb passed the PCR reads through MiXCR, listing each CDR3 protein once. Of over 200,000 distinct CDR3 sequences in the sample, around 7.7% were seen once. This chain links TRBV12-3 or TRBV12-4 with TRBJ1-3; D call uncertain. This clonotype was obtained from a male patient aged 2-15 years who had a stem cell transplant for acute myeloid leukemia, so the T cells may come from the graft donor. Sample: PBMCs, mostly from graft donor cells, taken 360 days after TCRalphabeta/CD19-depleted stem cell transplant. The CDR3 coding sequence is TGTGCCAGCAATAATGCGAACGGAAACACCATATATTTT. Its protein product is CASNNANGNTIYF.